A few counts support the clone carrying this T cell receptor beta chain. Other DNA sequences in the sample encode the same CDR3. The sample comes from a study of control samples from healthy donors and cancer patients. The assay was immunoSEQ multiplex PCR, and TCRdb's table has in-frame clones only and misses some. The table includes about 85,000 clones, around 90% detected once. The sample consisted of blood. The receptor was derived from a woman in her sixties in good health.

CDR3 amino acids: CASSLAGTGDEKLFF. Written as DNA, the CDR3 is TGTGCCAGCAGCCTGGCCGGGACAGGGGATGAAAAACTGTTTTTT. The rearrangement links TRBV28 to TRBJ1-4, with TRBD1 matching over 10 bases. The germline gives CDR1 MDHEN, CDR2 SYDVKM. V was pared by 6 bases and J by 6 bases, with 7 bases of the junction left unmatched. CDR3 size: 15 residues. The whole variable domain, filled in from reference TRBV28 and TRBJ1-4, reads DVKVTQSSRYLVKRTGEKVFLECVQDMDHENMFWYRQDPGLGLRLIYFSYDVKMKEKGDIPEGYSVSREKKERFSLILESASTNQTSMYLCASSLAGTGDEKLFFGSGTQLSVL.